One sample yielded the 27 T cell receptor beta chains listed below, sequenced in a study of shared clonotypes between healthy human individuals. Here immunoSEQ multiplex PCR was the method, and the copy in TCRdb shows in-frame clones only, minus some. This sample has fewer than 650,000 clones; just over 75% occur once, and the top ten carry about 11%. The sample was PBMCs. The receptor set was obtained from a woman between 40 and 55 years old in good health. Some clones in this sample may be carry-over from other donors' samples.

The chain links TRBV2 to TRBJ2-5, with 11 bases that match TRBD1. Trimming at V came to 3 bases and at J to 1 base, leaving 4 bases not matched to a gene. Germline-derived CDR1 and CDR2 are SNHLY and FYNNEI. CDR3 length equals 16 residues. CDR3 residues: CASSDGTGGSQETQYF. The CDR3 nucleotides read TGTGCCAGCAGTGACGGGACAGGGGGTTCCCAAGAGACCCAGTACTTC.

This clone has a single count. V usage is TRBV27 and J usage is TRBJ2-7, with a possible D match to TRBD2 (6 bases). Germline CDR1 is MNHEY and CDR2 is SMNVEV (reference sequence). CDR3 size: 15 residues. V lost 1 base to trimming and J lost 0 bases, with 10 bases between them. The CDR3: CASSLYGSVSYEQYF. The CDR3 coding sequence is TGTGCCAGCAGTTTATACGGGAGTGTCTCCTACGAGCAGTACTTC.

As to this clone: A far bigger clonotype differs at one base, so this is likely a read error. Additional DNA sequences in this sample encode the identical CDR3. The gene calls are TRBV29-1 and TRBJ1-1; no firm D call. The CDR3 is made up of 14 amino acids. Germline values: CDR1 SQVTM, CDR2 ANQGSEA. This CDR3 is CSVVLTRGGIEAFF. The CDR3 bases are TGCAGTGTTGTCCTAACCCGGGGTGGGATTGAAGCTTTCTTT.

V is TRBV10-3 and J is TRBJ2-1; 7 bases line up with TRBD2. CDR1 and CDR2 from the germline V gene are ENHRY and SYGVKD. The trim removed 3 bases at V and 6 bases at J, leaving 5 bases unmatched. This CDR3 contains 14 residues. This chain's CDR3 is CAISDGGNANEQFF. DNA of the CDR3: TGTGCCATCAGTGACGGGGGGAACGCCAATGAGCAGTTCTTC.

V is TRBV5-1 and J is TRBJ2-1, with TRBD2 identical over 7 bases. The germline CDR1 and CDR2 sequences are SGHRS and YFSETQ. CDR3 length equals 13 residues. After removal of 3 bases from V and 11 bases from J, the junction contained 8 bases not matched to a gene. CDR3 DNA sequence: TGCGCCAGCAGCTGGGGGGAGGGGACCCAGCAGTTCTTC. Amino acids: CASSWGEGTQQFF.

With respect to this clone: A much larger clone sits a single nucleotide away, making a read error possible. The identical CDR3 is also encoded by other nucleotide sequences in the sample. The V call is TRBV7-9, the J call TRBJ2-2, with D unclear. The CDR3 spans 14 residues. The germline V gene encodes CDR1 SEHNR and CDR2 FQNEAQ (reference sequence). In DNA, the CDR3 is TGTGCCAGCAGCCAACGATGGAACACCGGAGAGCTGTTTTTT. As protein: CASSQRWNTGELFF.

The chain is built from TRBV28 and TRBJ2-7; D not certain. CDR3 length: 15 amino acids. The germline V gene encodes CDR1 MDHEN and CDR2 SYDVKM. Trimming removed 7 bases from V and 2 bases from J, with 18 bases in between. The DNA for the CDR3 is TGTGCCAGCACCCGCCAGGACGGGTCAACCTACGAGCAGTACTTC. It yields the protein CASTRQDGSTYEQYF.

This chain joins TRBV20-1 and TRBJ1-2, with no clear D. V was trimmed by 6 bases and J by 6 bases, leaving 8 bases between them. The CDR3 runs to 10 residues. The germline gives CDR1 DFQATT, CDR2 SNEGSKA (reference sequence). The CDR3 nucleotides read TGCAGTGCCCCCGTAAATGGCTACACCTTC. Encoded protein: CSAPVNGYTF.

The J gene is TRBJ2-2, the V gene TRBV6-1, with 9 bases matching TRBD2. The ends lost 6 bases at V and 7 bases at J; junction bases unmatched: 9. Germline CDR1 is MNHNS and CDR2 is SASEGT. CDR3 size: 15 residues. The CDR3 nucleotides read TGTGCCAGCAGCCGGACTAGCGAGGCGGGCGGGGAGCTGTTTTTT. It codes for CASSRTSEAGGELFF.

The chain carries TRBV11-2 and TRBJ1-3; the D is unclear. The CDR3 contains 16 residues. V was clipped by 5 bases and J by 3 bases, with 17 bases between them. CDR1 and CDR2 from the germline V gene are SGHAT and FQNNGV. The CDR3 DNA reads as TGTGCCAGCAGCCCGGGCGCGTGGGTTTTTGGAAACACCATATATTTT. Protein product: CASSPGAWVFGNTIYF.

V and J are TRBV5-1 and TRBJ2-5; D possibly corresponds to TRBD2 (5 bases). The germline V gene encodes CDR1 SGHRS and CDR2 YFSETQ. CDR3 length: 13 amino acids. Trimming shortened V by 1 base and J by 2 bases, and 6 bases separated the two germline ends. CDR3 bases: TGCGCCAGCAGCTTGAGACTACAAGAGACCCAGTACTTC. Protein product: CASSLRLQETQYF.

This clone was picked up one time. V is TRBV29-1 and J is TRBJ1-2; D is possibly TRBD1 (5 bases). V dropped 6 bases and J dropped 0 bases, with 20 bases sitting between them. The CDR3 has 16 amino acids. Per the germline V gene, CDR1 is SQVTM and CDR2 is ANQGSEA. The CDR3 bases are TGCAGCGTGGACCAATCGATTCGACAGCCTAACTATGGCTACACCTTC. Translated: CSVDQSIRQPNYGYTF.

The V call is TRBV5-1, the J call TRBJ1-1; TRBD1 agrees at 9 bases. V gave up 4 bases and J gave up 11 bases; unmatched junction bases: 12. From germline, CDR1 is SGHRS and CDR2 YFSETQ. The length of the CDR3 is 14 residues. DNA for the CDR3: TGCGCCAGCAGCGATCCGGGACAGGGAGTCGGGGCTTTCTTT. Protein: CASSDPGQGVGAFF.

V and J are TRBV10-3 and TRBJ2-1; TRBD2 aligns across 10 bases. Germline V gene data show CDR1 as ENHRY and CDR2 as SYGVKD. With 7 bases clipped from V and 1 base from J, the junction kept 1 base outside the gene matches. This CDR3 contains 14 residues. CDR3 nucleotide sequence: TGTGCCATCAAGGGACTAGCGTCCTACAATGAGCAGTTCTTC. Protein product: CAIKGLASYNEQFF.

The chain has TRBV27 and TRBJ1-5; a weak D match, TRBD1 (5 bases). The V and J ends lost 2 bases and 6 bases respectively, with 17 bases between them. From germline, CDR1 is MNHEY and CDR2 SMNVEV (reference sequence). This CDR3 has 16 residues. The CDR3, as DNA: TGTGCCAGCAGTTTAACGTTCCAGGGATGGGGTCAGCCCCAGCATTTT. Encoded protein: CASSLTFQGWGQPQHF.

The chain carries TRBV11-2 and TRBJ1-2; D call uncertain. This CDR3 contains 12 residues. CDR1 is SGHAT, CDR2 FQNNGV, per germline. Trimming shortened V by 3 bases and J by 5 bases, and 7 bases separated the two germline ends. CDR3 protein: CASSFFDYGYTF. The CDR3 bases are TGTGCCAGCAGCTTCTTCGATTATGGCTACACCTTC.

This clone was seen ten or more times. Distinct nucleotide sequences in the sample also encode this CDR3. The chain recombines TRBV2 with TRBJ2-7; tentative D call: TRBD1 (7 bases). The length of the CDR3 is 14 residues. V lost 8 bases to trimming and J lost 3 bases, with 17 bases between them. CDR1 is SNHLY and CDR2 is FYNNEI in the germline V gene. The CDR3 DNA reads as TGTGCCAGCTTGTCAAACAGGGGACTCTACGAGCAGTACTTC. Its protein product is CASLSNRGLYEQYF.

The V and J genes are TRBV5-4 and TRBJ2-1; 12 positions match TRBD2. After removal of 1 base from V and 9 bases from J, the junction contained 8 bases not matched to a gene. Germline CDR1 SGHNT, CDR2 YYREEE (reference sequence). This CDR3 is 16 amino acids long. The CDR3 DNA is TGTGCCAGCAGCTTGCTTCGACTAGCGGGAGATAGTGAGCAGTTCTTC. This encodes CASSLLRLAGDSEQFF.

Of note for this clone: One end of the junction does not line up with germline, which may come from a read error. V usage is TRBV7-9 and J usage is TRBJ1-3; TRBD1 matches 7 bases. CDR3 length: 14 residues. Germline lookup yields CDR1 SEHNR and CDR2 FQNEAQ (reference sequence). The CDR3 sequence: CASTLQGRGNTIYF. CDR3 in DNA: TGTGCCAGCACCTTACAGGGGCGGGGAAACACCATATATTTT. Looking up the rest from reference TRBV7-9 and TRBJ1-3 gives the full variable domain: DTGVSQNPRHKITKRGQNVTFRCDPISEHNRLYWYRQTLGQGPEFLTYFQNEAQLEKSRLLSDRFSAERPKGSFSTLEIQRTEQGDSAMYLCASTLQGRGNTIYFGEGSWLTVV.

The chain links TRBV27 to TRBJ1-2; D not resolved. The germline V gene has CDR1 MNHEY and CDR2 SMNVEV (reference sequence). The CDR3 length is 14 residues. Trimming pared 4 bases from V and 0 bases from J, leaving 9 bases between. CDR3 DNA: TGTGCCAGCAGTTCGCCCAGGACTAACTATGGCTACACCTTC. It translates to CASSSPRTNYGYTF.

In this sample, this clone turned up a few times. This chain links TRBV5-1 with TRBJ2-1; D is unclear. V dropped 0 bases and J dropped 2 bases, with 12 bases sitting between them. CDR3 length: 16 residues. Germline loops: CDR1 SGHRS, CDR2 YFSETQ. The CDR3 protein is CASSLAPGSTYNEQFF. The CDR3 coding sequence is TGCGCCAGCAGCTTGGCTCCAGGTTCTACCTACAATGAGCAGTTCTTC.

In its sample, this clone was seen once. The V gene is TRBV28, the J gene TRBJ1-2; D gene uncertain. Germline V gene lookup returns CDR1 MDHEN and CDR2 SYDVKM. CDR3 length: 14 residues. V was cut by 2 bases and J by 5 bases, with 12 bases left in between. This CDR3 reads CASSLGLSQYGYTF. CDR3 nucleotide sequence: TGTGCCAGCAGTTTAGGCCTATCACAATATGGCTACACCTTC.

Regarding this clone: Relative to the germline gene, one junction end is altered; a read error may explain this. The rearrangement uses TRBV9 and TRBJ1-2; D might be TRBD1 (5 bases). The CDR3 length is 13 residues. From germline, CDR1 is SGDLS and CDR2 YYNGEE. The CDR3 here is CAGSRGGNYGYTF. The CDR3 DNA sequence: TGTGCCGGCAGTAGGGGAGGAAACTATGGCTACACCTTC.

The chain recombines TRBV6-6 with TRBJ2-5, with 7 positions matching TRBD2. Germline-derived CDR1 and CDR2 are MNHNY and SVGAGI (reference sequence). V shed 6 bases, J shed 4 bases, and the junction held 11 bases outside the gene matches. This CDR3 region has 15 residues. The chain's CDR3 is CASSPAGRDGETQYF. The CDR3 DNA sequence: TGTGCCAGCAGCCCAGCGGGGAGGGACGGAGAGACCCAGTACTTC.

J is TRBJ2-1 and V is TRBV6-1, with 7 bases matching TRBD2. This CDR3 is 16 amino acids long. V lost 2 bases and J lost 4; bases outside the gene matches: 8. The germline CDR1 and CDR2 sequences are MNHNS and SASEGT. The CDR3 region has the DNA TGTGCCAGCAGTGAACTTGGCGGGAGAGGGTACAATGAGCAGTTCTTC. It codes for CASSELGGRGYNEQFF.

This rearrangement joins TRBV11-2 to TRBJ1-2; D is perhaps TRBD1 (6 bases). Germline assignment: CDR1 SGHAT and CDR2 FQNNGV. This CDR3 region has 13 residues. Trimming removed 6 bases at V and 5 bases at J, with 13 bases between. CDR3: CASSSGAGYGYTF. The CDR3 nucleotides are TGTGCCAGCAGTTCAGGGGCGGGGTATGGCTACACCTTC.

This chain joins TRBV6-1 and TRBJ2-5; TRBD2 matches at 8 bases. The ends lost 4 bases at V and 2 bases at J; junction bases unmatched: 6. The germline gives CDR1 MNHNS, CDR2 SASEGT. This CDR3 contains 15 residues. The CDR3: CASSAAGRDQETQYF. CDR3 sequence (DNA): TGTGCCAGCAGTGCGGCCGGGAGGGATCAAGAGACCCAGTACTTC.